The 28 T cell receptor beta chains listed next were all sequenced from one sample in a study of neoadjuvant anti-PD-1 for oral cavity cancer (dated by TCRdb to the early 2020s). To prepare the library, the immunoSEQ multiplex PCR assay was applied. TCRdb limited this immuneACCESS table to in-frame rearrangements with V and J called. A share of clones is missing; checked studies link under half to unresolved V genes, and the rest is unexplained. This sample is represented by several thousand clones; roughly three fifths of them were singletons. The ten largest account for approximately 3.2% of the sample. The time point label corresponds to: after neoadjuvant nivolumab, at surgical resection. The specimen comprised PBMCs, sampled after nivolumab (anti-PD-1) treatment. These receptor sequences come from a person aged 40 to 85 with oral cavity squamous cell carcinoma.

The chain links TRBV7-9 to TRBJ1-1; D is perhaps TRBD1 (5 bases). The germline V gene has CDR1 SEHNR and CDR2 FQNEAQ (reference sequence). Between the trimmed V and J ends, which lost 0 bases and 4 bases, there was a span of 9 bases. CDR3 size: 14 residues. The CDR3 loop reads CASSLARASTEAFF. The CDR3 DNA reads TGTGCCAGCAGCTTAGCCAGGGCCTCCACTGAAGCTTTCTTT.

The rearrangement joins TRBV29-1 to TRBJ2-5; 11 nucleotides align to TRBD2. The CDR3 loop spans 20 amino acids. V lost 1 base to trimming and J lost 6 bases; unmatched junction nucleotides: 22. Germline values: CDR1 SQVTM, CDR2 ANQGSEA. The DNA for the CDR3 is TGCAGCGTTGAAGGGCTAGCGGGGGGAATTCGCGAGAGCGTTAGAAAGACCCAGTACTTC. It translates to CSVEGLAGGIRESVRKTQYF.

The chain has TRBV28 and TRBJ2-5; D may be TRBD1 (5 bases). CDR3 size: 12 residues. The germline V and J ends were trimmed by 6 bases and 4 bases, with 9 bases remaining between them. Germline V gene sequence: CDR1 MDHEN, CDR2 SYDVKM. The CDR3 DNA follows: TGTGCCAGCAGCAGGGTTCGAGAGACCCAGTACTTC. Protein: CASSRVRETQYF. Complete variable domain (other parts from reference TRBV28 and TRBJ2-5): DVKVTQSSRYLVKRTGEKVFLECVQDMDHENMFWYRQDPGLGLRLIYFSYDVKMKEKGDIPEGYSVSREKKERFSLILESASTNQTSMYLCASSRVRETQYFGPGTRLLVL.

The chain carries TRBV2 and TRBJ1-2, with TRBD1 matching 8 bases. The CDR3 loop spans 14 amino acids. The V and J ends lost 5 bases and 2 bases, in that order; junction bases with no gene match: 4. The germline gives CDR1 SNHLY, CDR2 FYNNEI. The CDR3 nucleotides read TGTGCCAGCAGTACAGGGGACAGGAACTATGGCTACACCTTC. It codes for CASSTGDRNYGYTF.

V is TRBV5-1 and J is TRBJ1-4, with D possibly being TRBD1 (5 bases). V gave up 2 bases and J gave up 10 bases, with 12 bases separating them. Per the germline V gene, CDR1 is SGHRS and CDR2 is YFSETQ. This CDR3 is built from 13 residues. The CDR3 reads CASSLRDVSKLFF. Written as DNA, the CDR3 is TGCGCCAGCAGCTTACGGGACGTCTCAAAACTGTTTTTT.

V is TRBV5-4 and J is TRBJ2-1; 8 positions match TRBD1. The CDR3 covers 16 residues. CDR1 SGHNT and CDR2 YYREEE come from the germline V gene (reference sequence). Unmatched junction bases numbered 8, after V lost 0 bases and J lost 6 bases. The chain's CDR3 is CASSLAPGQATNEQFF. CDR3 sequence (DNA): TGTGCCAGCAGCTTGGCCCCGGGACAGGCTACCAATGAGCAGTTCTTC.

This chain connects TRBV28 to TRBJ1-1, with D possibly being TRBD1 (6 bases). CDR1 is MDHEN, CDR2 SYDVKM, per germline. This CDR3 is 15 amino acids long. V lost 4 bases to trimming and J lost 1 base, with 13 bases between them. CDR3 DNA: TGTGCCAGCAGTTCCCCCAGGGGACCGAACACTGAAGCTTTCTTT. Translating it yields CASSSPRGPNTEAFF.

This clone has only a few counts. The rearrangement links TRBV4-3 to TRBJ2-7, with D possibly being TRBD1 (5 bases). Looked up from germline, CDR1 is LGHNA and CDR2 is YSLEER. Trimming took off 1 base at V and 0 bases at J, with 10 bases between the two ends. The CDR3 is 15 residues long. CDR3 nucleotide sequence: TGCGCCAGCAGCCAAGGCAGGGAAGGCTCCTACGAGCAGTACTTC. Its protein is CASSQGREGSYEQYF.

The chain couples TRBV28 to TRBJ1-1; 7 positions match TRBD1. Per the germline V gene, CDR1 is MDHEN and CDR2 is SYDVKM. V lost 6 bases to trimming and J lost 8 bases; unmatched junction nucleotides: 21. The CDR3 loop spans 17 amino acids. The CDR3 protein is CASSSISTETGPFEAFF. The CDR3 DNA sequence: TGTGCCAGCAGCTCTATTTCCACCGAGACAGGGCCTTTCGAAGCTTTCTTT. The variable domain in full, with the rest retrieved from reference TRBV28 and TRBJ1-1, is DVKVTQSSRYLVKRTGEKVFLECVQDMDHENMFWYRQDPGLGLRLIYFSYDVKMKEKGDIPEGYSVSREKKERFSLILESASTNQTSMYLCASSSISTETGPFEAFFGQGTRLTVV.

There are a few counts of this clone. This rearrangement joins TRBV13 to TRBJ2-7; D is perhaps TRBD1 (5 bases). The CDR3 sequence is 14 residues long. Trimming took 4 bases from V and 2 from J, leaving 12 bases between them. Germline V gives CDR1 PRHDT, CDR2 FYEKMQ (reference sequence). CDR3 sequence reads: CASSSDTSTYEQYF. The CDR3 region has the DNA TGTGCCAGCAGCTCGGACACCTCAACCTACGAGCAGTACTTC. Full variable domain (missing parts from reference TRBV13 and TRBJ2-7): AAGVIQSPRHLIKEKRETATLKCYPIPRHDTVYWYQQGPGQDPQFLISFYEKMQSDKGSIPDRFSAQQFSDYHSELNMSSLELGDSALYFCASSSDTSTYEQYFGPGTRLTVT.

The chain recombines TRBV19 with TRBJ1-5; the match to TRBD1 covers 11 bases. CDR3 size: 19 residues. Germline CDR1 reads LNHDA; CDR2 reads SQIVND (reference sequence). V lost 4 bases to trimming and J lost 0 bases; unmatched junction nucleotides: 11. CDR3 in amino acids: CASSTPPGQGDVSNQPQHF. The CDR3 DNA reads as TGTGCCAGTAGTACACCTCCGGGACAGGGGGACGTTAGCAATCAGCCCCAGCATTTT.

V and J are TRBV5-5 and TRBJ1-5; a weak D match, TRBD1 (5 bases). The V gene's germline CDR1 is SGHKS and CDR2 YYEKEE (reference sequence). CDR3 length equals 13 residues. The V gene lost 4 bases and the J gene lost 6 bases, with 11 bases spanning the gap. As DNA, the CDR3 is TGTGCCAGCAGCCCGGGGGTGGGTCAGCCCCAGCATTTT. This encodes CASSPGVGQPQHF.

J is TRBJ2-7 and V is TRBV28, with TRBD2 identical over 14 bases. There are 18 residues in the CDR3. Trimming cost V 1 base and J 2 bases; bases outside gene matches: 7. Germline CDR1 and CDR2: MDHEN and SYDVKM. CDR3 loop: CASSLFPRLAGGTYEQYF. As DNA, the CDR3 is TGTGCCAGCAGTTTATTCCCACGACTAGCGGGGGGGACCTACGAGCAGTACTTC.

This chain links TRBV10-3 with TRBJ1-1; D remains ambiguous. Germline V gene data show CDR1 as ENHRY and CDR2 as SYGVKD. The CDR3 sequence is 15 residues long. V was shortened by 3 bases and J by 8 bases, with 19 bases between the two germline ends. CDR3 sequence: CAISEQRERRREAFF. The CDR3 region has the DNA TGTGCCATCAGTGAACAACGGGAAAGACGGAGAGAAGCTTTCTTT.

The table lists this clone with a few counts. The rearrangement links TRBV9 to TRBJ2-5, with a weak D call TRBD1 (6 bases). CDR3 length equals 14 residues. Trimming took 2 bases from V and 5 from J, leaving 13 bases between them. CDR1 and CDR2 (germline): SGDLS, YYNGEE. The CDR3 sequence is CASSVGTLSETQYF. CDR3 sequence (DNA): TGTGCCAGCAGCGTGGGGACATTGTCGGAGACCCAGTACTTC.

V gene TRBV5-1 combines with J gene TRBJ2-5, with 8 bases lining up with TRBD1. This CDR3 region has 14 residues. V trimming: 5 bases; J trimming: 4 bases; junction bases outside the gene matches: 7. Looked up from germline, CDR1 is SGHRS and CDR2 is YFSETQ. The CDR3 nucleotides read TGCGCCAGCAGGCGACAGGGGAGTACAGAGACCCAGTACTTC. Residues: CASRRQGSTETQYF.

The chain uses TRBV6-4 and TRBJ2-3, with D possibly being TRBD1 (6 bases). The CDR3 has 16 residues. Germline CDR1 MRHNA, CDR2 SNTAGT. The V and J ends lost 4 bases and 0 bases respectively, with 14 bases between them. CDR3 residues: CASSGSPDSSTDTQYF. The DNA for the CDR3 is TGTGCCAGCAGTGGCAGCCCGGACAGCAGCACAGATACGCAGTATTTT.

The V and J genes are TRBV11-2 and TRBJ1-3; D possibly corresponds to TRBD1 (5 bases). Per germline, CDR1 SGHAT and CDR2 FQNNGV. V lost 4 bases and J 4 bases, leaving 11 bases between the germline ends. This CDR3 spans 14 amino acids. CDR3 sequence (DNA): TGTGCCAGCAGCTGGGGCCGGTCGGGAAACACCATATATTTT. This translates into CASSWGRSGNTIYF.

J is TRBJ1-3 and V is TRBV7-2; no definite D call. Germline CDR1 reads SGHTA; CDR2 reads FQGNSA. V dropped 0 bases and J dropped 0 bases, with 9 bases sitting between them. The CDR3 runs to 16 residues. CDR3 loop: CASSLAPSTSGNTIYF. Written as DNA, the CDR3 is TGTGCCAGCAGCTTAGCCCCCTCGACCTCTGGAAACACCATATATTTT.

Written as DNA, the CDR3 is TGTGCCATCACCGAGACGACAGATAACTCTGGAAACACCATATATTTT. Translated: CAITETTDNSGNTIYF. The gene calls are TRBV10-3 and TRBJ1-3; weak D call: TRBD1 (5 bases). Germline CDR1 ENHRY, CDR2 SYGVKD. CDR3 length: 16 amino acids. V dropped 7 bases and J dropped 0 bases, with 16 bases sitting between them.

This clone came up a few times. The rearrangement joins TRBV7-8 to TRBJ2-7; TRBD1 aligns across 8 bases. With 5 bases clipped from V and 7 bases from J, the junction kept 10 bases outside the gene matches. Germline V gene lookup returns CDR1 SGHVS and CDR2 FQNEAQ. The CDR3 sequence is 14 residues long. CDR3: CASSPSTGVREQYF. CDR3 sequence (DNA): TGTGCCAGCAGCCCATCGACAGGGGTGAGGGAGCAGTACTTC.

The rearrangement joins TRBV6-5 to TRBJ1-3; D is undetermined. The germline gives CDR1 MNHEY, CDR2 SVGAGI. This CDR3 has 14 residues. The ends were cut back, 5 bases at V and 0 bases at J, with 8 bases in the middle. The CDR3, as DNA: TGTGCCAGCAGTGGTGCCAGCTCTGGAAACACCATATATTTT. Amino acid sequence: CASSGASSGNTIYF.

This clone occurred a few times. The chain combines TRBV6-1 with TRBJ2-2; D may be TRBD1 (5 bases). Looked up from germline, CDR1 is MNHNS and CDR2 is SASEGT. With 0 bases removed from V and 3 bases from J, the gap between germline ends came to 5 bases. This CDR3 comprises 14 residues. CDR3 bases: TGTGCCAGCAGTGAAGCAGGGGACACCGGGGAGCTGTTTTTT. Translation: CASSEAGDTGELFF.

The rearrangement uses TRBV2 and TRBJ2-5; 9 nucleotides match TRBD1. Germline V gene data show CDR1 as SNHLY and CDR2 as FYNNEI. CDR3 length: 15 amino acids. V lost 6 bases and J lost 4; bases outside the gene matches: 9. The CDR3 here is CASSRDTGGGETQYF. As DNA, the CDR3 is TGTGCCAGCAGCAGAGACACAGGGGGCGGAGAGACCCAGTACTTC.

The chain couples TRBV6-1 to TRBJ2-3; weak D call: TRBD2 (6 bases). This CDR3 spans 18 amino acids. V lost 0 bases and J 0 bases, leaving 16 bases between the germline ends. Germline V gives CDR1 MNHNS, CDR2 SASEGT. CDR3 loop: CASSEAPGGLGSTDTQYF. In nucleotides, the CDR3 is TGTGCCAGCAGTGAAGCGCCCGGGGGTCTGGGAAGCACAGATACGCAGTATTTT.

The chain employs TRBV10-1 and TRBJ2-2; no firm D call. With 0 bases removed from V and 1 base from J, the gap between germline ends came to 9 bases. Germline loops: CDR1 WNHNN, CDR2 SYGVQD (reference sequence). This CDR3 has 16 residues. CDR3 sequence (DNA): TGCGCCAGCAGTGAGTCCCACACTTTGAACACCGGGGAGCTGTTTTTT. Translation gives CASSESHTLNTGELFF.

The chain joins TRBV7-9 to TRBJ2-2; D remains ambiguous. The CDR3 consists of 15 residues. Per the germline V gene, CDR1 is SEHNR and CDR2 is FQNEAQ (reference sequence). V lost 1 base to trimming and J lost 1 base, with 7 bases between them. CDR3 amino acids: CASSLDLGNTGELFF. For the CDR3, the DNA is TGTGCCAGCAGCTTAGATTTGGGGAACACCGGGGAGCTGTTTTTT.

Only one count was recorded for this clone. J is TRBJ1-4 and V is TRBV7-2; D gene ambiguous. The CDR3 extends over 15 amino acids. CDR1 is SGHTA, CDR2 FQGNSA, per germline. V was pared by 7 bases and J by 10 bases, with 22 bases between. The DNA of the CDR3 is TGTGCCAGCACCACCATGGACGGTAGCCCTGGAAAACTGTTTTTT. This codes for CASTTMDGSPGKLFF.